This T cell receptor beta chain came from a study of blood T cell repertoires in COVID-19. For the study at large: Samples came from the United States, Italy and Spain, spanning acute and convalescent COVID-19.

V lost 0 bases, J lost 5 bases, and 5 bases stayed unmatched. CDR3 length: 16 residues. The germline CDR1 and CDR2 sequences are SGHTA and FQGTGA. Only in-frame clones appear in the TCRdb table, and some are missing; sequencing was by immunoSEQ multiplex PCR. This sample carries about 100,000 clones, roughly 85% of them seen once, and the ten largest clones take 9% to 13%. The J gene is TRBJ2-1, the V gene TRBV7-3; 9 nucleotides line up with TRBD2. The source material was peripheral blood. The receptor was derived from a woman in her 70s with acute or convalescent COVID-19. The CDR3 loop is CASSLTSSGADNEQFF. Written as DNA, the CDR3 is TGTGCCAGCAGCTTAACTTCTAGCGGGGCAGACAATGAGCAGTTCTTC.